The 16 T cell receptor beta chains given below trace back to one sample, sequenced in a study of blood T cell repertoires in COVID-19 (dated by TCRdb to about 2020). The library was prepared using the immunoSEQ multiplex PCR assay. TCRdb's version of the immuneACCESS table is confined to in-frame rearrangements and falls short of the full clone set. An unresolved V gene accounts for under half of the shortfall where checked; the remainder is of unknown origin. The sample profile shows about 180,000 clones; about 82% of them were found once. The biggest ten clones account for roughly 6.8% of the sample. The sample comprised peripheral blood. These receptor sequences come from a man aged 70 or older with active or convalescent COVID-19.

This clone was recorded a few times. CDR3 nucleotide sequence: TGTGCCAGCAGCTTAGGCCTACAATGGGGGGAAACCTACGAGCAGTACTTC. It specifies CASSLGLQWGETYEQYF. This rearrangement joins TRBV11-2 to TRBJ2-7; D might be TRBD2 (6 bases). Germline values: CDR1 SGHAT, CDR2 FQNNGV. The V end lost 1 base, the J end lost 2 bases, and 18 bases lay between the germline ends. The CDR3 is 17 amino acids.

In its sample, this clone was seen once. The chain has TRBV2 and TRBJ1-5; D is unresolved. Trimming stripped 6 bases from V and 0 bases from J, with 9 bases between. The germline CDR1 and CDR2 sequences are SNHLY and FYNNEI. The CDR3 sequence is 14 residues long. For the CDR3, the DNA is TGTGCCAGCAGCTCCGGGTATAGCAATCAGCCCCAGCATTTT. This codes for CASSSGYSNQPQHF. The full variable domain, its missing parts supplied by reference TRBV2 and TRBJ1-5, is EPEVTQTPSHQVTQMGQEVILRCVPISNHLYFYWYRQILGQKVEFLVSFYNNEISEKSEIFDDQFSVERPDGSNFTLKIRSTKLEDSAMYFCASSSGYSNQPQHFGDGTRLSIL.

This clone was observed a handful of times. The chain employs TRBV5-1 and TRBJ2-2, with unresolved D. Germline-derived CDR1 and CDR2 are SGHRS and YFSETQ. Trimming removed 2 bases from V and 4 bases from J, with 6 bases in between. The CDR3 loop spans 13 amino acids. The DNA of the CDR3 is TGCGCCAGCAGCTTTGACTTCACCGGGGAGCTGTTTTTT. This sequence encodes CASSFDFTGELFF. Looking up the rest from reference TRBV5-1 and TRBJ2-2 gives the full variable domain: KAGVTQTPRYLIKTRGQQVTLSCSPISGHRSVSWYQQTPGQGLQFLFEYFSETQRNKGNFPGRFSGRQFSNSRSEMNVSTLELGDSALYLCASSFDFTGELFFGEGSRLTVL.

The J gene is TRBJ1-1, the V gene TRBV5-1, with 7 nucleotides matching TRBD1. Trimming cost V 2 bases and J 2 bases; bases outside gene matches: 6. This CDR3 region has 15 residues. Germline CDR1 SGHRS, CDR2 YFSETQ. CDR3 sequence: CASSLRQGRNTEAFF. The CDR3 coding sequence is TGCGCCAGCAGCTTAAGACAGGGCCGAAACACTGAAGCTTTCTTT.

This clone has just one count. The V gene is TRBV3-1 (or the pseudogene TRBV3-2), the J gene TRBJ1-1; 7 bases map to TRBD1. The CDR3 loop spans 12 amino acids. The germline CDR1 and CDR2 sequences are LGHDT and YNNKEL (reference sequence). Losses at the gene ends were 10 bases for V and 5 bases for J; bases not matched to a gene: 7. The DNA of the CDR3 is TGTGCCACTGCGGGACAGAGGACTGAAGCTTTCTTT. The encoded protein is CATAGQRTEAFF.

The rearrangement links TRBV5-4 to TRBJ1-2; no reliable D call. V shed 0 bases and J shed 0 bases, with 12 bases lying between them. CDR3 size: 16 residues. Germline CDR1 reads SGHNT; CDR2 reads YYREEE (reference sequence). CDR3 DNA: TGTGCCAGCAGCTTGGCAGGCGTTACCGCTAACTATGGCTACACCTTC. Translation: CASSLAGVTANYGYTF. The entire variable domain, with the rest obtained from reference TRBV5-4 and TRBJ1-2, is as follows: ETGVTQSPTHLIKTRGQQVTLRCSSQSGHNTVSWYQQALGQGPQFIFQYYREEENGRGNFPPRFSGLQFPNYSSELNVNALELDDSALYLCASSLAGVTANYGYTFGSGTRLTVV.

The chain uses TRBV7-8 and TRBJ2-7; 7 bases are a match to TRBD1. The V gene's germline CDR1 is SGHVS and CDR2 FQNEAQ. The CDR3 has 14 residues. The V and J ends lost 6 bases and 2 bases, in that order; junction bases with no gene match: 7. CDR3 protein: CASSSRDSTYEQYF. The CDR3 coding sequence is TGTGCCAGCAGTAGCCGGGACAGCACCTACGAGCAGTACTTC.

The sample holds one count of this clone. In the same sample, other DNA sequences code for this CDR3. V is TRBV6-5 and J is TRBJ1-1; TRBD1 might be the D (6 bases). Germline V lookup: CDR1 MNHEY, CDR2 SVGAGI. Trimming removed 6 bases at V and 1 base at J, with 12 bases between. The CDR3 has 14 amino acids. The DNA of the CDR3 is TGTGCCAGCAGGCCGGGACAACCGAACACTGAAGCTTTCTTT. It yields the protein CASRPGQPNTEAFF.

The V and J genes are TRBV27 and TRBJ2-1; TRBD2 agrees at 12 bases. The CDR3 consists of 16 residues. CDR1 is MNHEY, CDR2 SMNVEV, per germline (reference sequence). J lost 2 bases, V lost 5 bases, and 4 bases had no gene match. The CDR3: CASSPRLAGAYNEQFF. Written as DNA, the CDR3 is TGTGCCAGCAGTCCTAGACTAGCGGGGGCCTACAATGAGCAGTTCTTC.

This clone has only a few counts. The chain carries TRBV7-9 and TRBJ1-2; tentatively, D is TRBD1 (6 bases). V was clipped by 2 bases and J by 4 bases, with 8 bases between them. The CDR3 runs to 13 residues. Germline values: CDR1 SEHNR, CDR2 FQNEAQ (reference sequence). The CDR3 nucleotides read TGTGCCAGCAGCTTACAGGGGCCCTATGGCTACACCTTC. It yields the protein CASSLQGPYGYTF.

The V gene is TRBV10-3, the J gene TRBJ2-2; no firm D call. The CDR3 totals 11 residues. CDR1 and CDR2 from the germline V gene are ENHRY and SYGVKD. The V end lost 10 bases, the J end lost 5 bases, and 8 bases lay between the germline ends. CDR3 DNA sequence: TGTGCCAGCTTAGAAACCGGGGAGCTGTTTTTT. Its protein is CASLETGELFF.

The chain employs TRBV18 and TRBJ1-1; a weak D match, TRBD1 (6 bases). V was pared by 1 base and J by 4 bases, with 10 bases between. The CDR3 sequence is 14 residues long. CDR1 is KGHSH and CDR2 is LQKENI in the germline V gene. Written as DNA, the CDR3 is TGTGCCAGCTCACCACAGGGGGAGCTCACTGAAGCTTTCTTT. It specifies CASSPQGELTEAFF.

The chain combines TRBV5-1 with TRBJ2-3; 14 positions match TRBD2. The germline gives CDR1 SGHRS, CDR2 YFSETQ. V gave up 4 bases and J gave up 3 bases; unmatched junction bases: 7. The CDR3 extends over 17 amino acids. CDR3 DNA sequence: TGCGCCAGCAGCCGCATGACTAGCGGGGGGGGGACAGATACGCAGTATTTT. This gives the protein CASSRMTSGGGTDTQYF. The full variable domain, its missing parts supplied by reference TRBV5-1 and TRBJ2-3, is KAGVTQTPRYLIKTRGQQVTLSCSPISGHRSVSWYQQTPGQGLQFLFEYFSETQRNKGNFPGRFSGRQFSNSRSEMNVSTLELGDSALYLCASSRMTSGGGTDTQYFGPGTRLTVL.

This chain connects TRBV18 to TRBJ2-2, with 9 bases fitting TRBD1. The CDR3 covers 18 residues. CDR1 and CDR2 (germline): KGHSH, LQKENI. The trim removed 3 bases at V and 7 bases at J, leaving 15 bases unmatched. CDR3 sequence reads: CASSPLLVGTGKNGELFF. DNA for the CDR3: TGTGCCAGCTCACCTTTGCTCGTGGGGACAGGGAAAAACGGGGAGCTGTTTTTT. The variable domain in full, completed from reference TRBV18 and TRBJ2-2, reads NAGVMQNPRHLVRRRGQEARLRCSPMKGHSHVYWYRQLPEEGLKFMVYLQKENIIDESGMPKERFSAEFPKEGPSILRIQQVVRGDSAAYFCASSPLLVGTGKNGELFFGEGSRLTVL.

The rearrangement uses TRBV12-3 or TRBV12-4 and TRBJ2-7; TRBD1 aligns across 7 bases. The V segment lost 5 bases and the J segment 3 bases; nucleotides outside the gene matches: 4. This CDR3 region has 13 residues. CDR3 in amino acids: CASSSTGVYEQYF. In DNA form, the CDR3 reads TGTGCCAGCAGTAGTACAGGGGTCTACGAGCAGTACTTC.

This rearrangement joins TRBV2 to TRBJ2-1; 10 nucleotides align to TRBD1. Germline V gene sequence: CDR1 SNHLY, CDR2 FYNNEI. The CDR3 is 17 amino acids. The trim removed 6 bases at V and 8 bases at J, leaving 16 bases unmatched. Here the CDR3 DNA reads TGTGCCAGCAGCGCCCATAGACAGGGGGCCAGGGAGGATGAGCAGTTCTTC. Its translation: CASSAHRQGAREDEQFF.